This passage covers 27 T cell receptor beta chains from one sample sequenced in a study of T cell clonality in common variable immunodeficiency. Study-level findings and limits: Reportedly, TCR beta sequences from common variable immunodeficiency showed fewer deletions and N-nucleotide insertions.

Produced via immunoSEQ multiplex PCR; TCRdb's table is partial and in-frame only. The data show fewer than 25,000 clones, with none appearing a single time. The antigens of these receptors remain unknown. The sequenced material came from peripheral blood mononuclear cells. These receptors were collected from a human donor with common variable immunodeficiency.

Details on this clone: The read ends 3 residues shy of where the CDR3 ends; the end is completed using the germline J gene. V usage is TRBV19 and J usage is TRBJ2-5; perhaps TRBD2 as D (5 bases). V was trimmed by 6 bases and J by 7 bases, leaving 12 bases between them. This CDR3 region has 12 residues. CDR1 is LNHDA, CDR2 SQIVND, per germline (reference sequence). Incomplete CDR3 DNA: TGTGCCAGTAGCGCCCCCGAGGGGACC. The encoded protein is CASSAPEGT. The whole CDR3 protein reads CASSAPEGTQYF.

With respect to this clone: The read stops 3 residues short of the end of the CDR3; the missing end is completed from the germline J gene. This chain links TRBV18 with TRBJ1-1; possible D gene TRBD1, 6 bases. Looked up from germline, CDR1 is KGHSH and CDR2 is LQKENI. Trimming took off 3 bases at V and 0 bases at J, with 14 bases between the two ends. The CDR3 loop spans 16 amino acids. CDR3 bases read: TGTGCCAGCTCACCTGGACAGCCCCTTCTGAACACTGAA. Encoded protein: CASSPGQPLLNTE. The whole CDR3 sequence reads CASSPGQPLLNTEAFF. Combining the CDR3 with reference TRBV18 and TRBJ1-1 gives the whole variable domain NAGVMQNPRHLVRRRGQEARLRCSPMKGHSHVYWYRQLPEEGLKFMVYLQKENIIDESGMPKERFSAEFPKEGPSILRIQQVVRGDSAAYFCASSPGQPLLNTEAFFGQGTRLTVV.

Partial CDR3 DNA: TGCAGTGCTACCGCGGTAAGCTCCTACAATGAG. It yields the protein CSATAVSSYNE. The whole CDR3 region reads CSATAVSSYNEQFF. The chain couples TRBV20-1 to TRBJ2-1, with D uncertain. The CDR3 end falls 3 residues outside the read, so it is completed with the germline J gene. V gave up 4 bases and J gave up 0 bases, with 10 bases separating them. The CDR3 has 14 residues. CDR1 and CDR2 from the germline V gene are DFQATT and SNEGSKA (reference sequence).

Concerning this clone: The sequence runs out 3 residues before the end of the CDR3; the remainder is reconstructed from the germline J gene. This chain uses TRBV19 with TRBJ2-3; 10 positions match TRBD2. This CDR3 has 16 residues. The J segment lost 4 bases and the V segment lost 3 bases, leaving 7 bases of the junction unmatched. Germline loops: CDR1 LNHDA, CDR2 SQIVND (reference sequence). The covered CDR3 bases are TGTGCCAGTAGTATCCTGCAAGCGGGGGGGGCAGATACG. Translation: CASSILQAGGADT. Given in full, the CDR3 is CASSILQAGGADTQYF. Drawing the rest from reference TRBV19 and TRBJ2-3, the complete variable domain is DGGITQSPKYLFRKEGQNVTLSCEQNLNHDAMYWYRQDPGQGLRLIYYSQIVNDFQKGDIAEGYSVSREKKESFPLTVTSAQKNPTAFYLCASSILQAGGADTQYFGPGTRLTVL.

This clone was seen only a few times. The CDR3 goes on 3 residues after the read ends, and that part is filled in from the germline J gene. This chain joins TRBV2 and TRBJ1-3; the D is unclear. Germline loops: CDR1 SNHLY, CDR2 FYNNEI. The CDR3 has 11 amino acids. The V end was cut by 9 bases, the J end by 3 bases, with 6 bases between. The CDR3 DNA, read in part, is TGTGCCAGTGGCTTTGGAAACACC. This gives the protein CASGFGNT. The whole CDR3 protein reads CASGFGNTIYF.

This clone is medium-sized by share. With the read ending 3 residues before the CDR3 end, the germline J gene is used to fill in that end. The rearrangement joins TRBV5-6 to TRBJ2-1, with 11 bases aligning to TRBD1. Germline V gene sequence: CDR1 SGHDT, CDR2 YYEEEE. CDR3 length: 14 residues. The ends lost 4 bases at V and 5 bases at J; junction bases unmatched: 2. This chain's CDR3 is CASSGQGANNEQFF. The DNA read from the CDR3 is TGTGCCAGCAGCGGACAGGGGGCTAACAATGAG.

The sample holds many counts of this clone. Incomplete CDR3 DNA: TGCAGTGCTAACGGACTAGTTCTTGAGACC. It specifies CSANGLVLET. Given in full, the CDR3 is CSANGLVLETQYF. The chain is built from TRBV20-1 and TRBJ2-5; 7 bases map to TRBD2. From the germline J gene comes the end of the CDR3, since the read stops 3 residues before it. The CDR3 runs 13 residues. The J segment lost 5 bases and the V segment lost 4 bases, leaving 7 bases of the junction unmatched. Looked up from germline, CDR1 is DFQATT and CDR2 is SNEGSKA (reference sequence).

This clone appeared a few times. The read halts 3 residues ahead of the CDR3 end, with the missing end drawn from the germline J gene. This chain uses TRBV7-9 with TRBJ1-6; D ambiguous. Germline lookup yields CDR1 SEHNR and CDR2 FQNEAQ (reference sequence). The CDR3 loop spans 11 amino acids. The CDR3 loop is CASPGGFPLHF. The sequenced part of the CDR3 DNA is TGTGCCAGCCCAGGAGGGTTCCCC.

Details on this clone: The read ends 3 residues shy of where the CDR3 ends; the end is completed using the germline J gene. This chain connects TRBV7-9 to TRBJ2-3, with 7 bases fitting TRBD1. The CDR3 has 15 residues. Germline CDR1 and CDR2: SEHNR and FQNEAQ (reference sequence). After removal of 7 bases from V and 2 bases from J, the junction contained 9 bases not matched to a gene. CDR3 sequence: CASKTLTGDTDTQYF. The covered CDR3 bases are TGTGCCAGCAAAACCCTAACAGGGGACACAGATACG.

The CDR3 sequence: CSARKGEADTQYF. Incomplete CDR3 DNA: TGCAGTGCTAGAAAGGGGGAGGCAGATACG. The chain uses TRBV20-1 and TRBJ2-3; TRBD1 or TRBD2 may be the D gene (6 bases each). The read gets to within 3 residues of the CDR3 end, and the germline J gene fills in the rest. V was shortened by 2 bases and J by 4 bases, with 10 bases between the two germline ends. This CDR3 has 13 residues. Germline values: CDR1 DFQATT, CDR2 SNEGSKA (reference sequence).

This clone was observed at least ten times. The read is 3 residues too short to cover the CDR3 end, so that end is filled in from the germline J gene. V usage is TRBV5-1 and J usage is TRBJ2-3; D not certain. Germline CDR1 and CDR2: SGHRS and YFSETQ. The CDR3 extends over 14 amino acids. V lost 0 bases and J lost 2, with 7 bases in between. The DNA read from the CDR3 is TGCGCCAGCAGCTTGGCCCAGTACACAGATACG. Translation gives CASSLAQYTDT. The CDR3 in full is CASSLAQYTDTQYF.

About this clone: With the read ending 3 residues before the CDR3 end, the germline J gene is used to fill in that end. This rearrangement joins TRBV23-1 to TRBJ2-7; TRBD1 aligns across 10 bases. TRBV23-1 belongs to the ORF category, with a function that is uncertain. Trimming removed 3 bases from V and 6 bases from J; junction bases left unmatched: 20. This CDR3 is 19 amino acids long. Incomplete CDR3 DNA: TGCGCCAGCAGTCAGGGGGCCGACAGGGGGCGTTTGCTGGTCGGCGAG. This codes for CASSQGADRGRLLVGE. The full CDR3 protein is CASSQGADRGRLLVGEQYF.

This clone has at least ten counts. The covered CDR3 bases are TGTGCCAGTAGTATAAGGTCGAATGAA. It translates to CASSIRSNE. The CDR3 reads in full as CASSIRSNEAFF. The chain links TRBV19 to TRBJ1-1; D is unresolved. The read halts 3 residues ahead of the CDR3 end, with the missing end drawn from the germline J gene. The CDR3 is made up of 12 amino acids. The germline V gene encodes CDR1 LNHDA and CDR2 SQIVND (reference sequence). Trimming removed 2 bases from V and 7 bases from J, with 8 bases in between.

As to this clone: The read ends 3 residues before the CDR3 terminus; that terminus is restored from the germline J gene. This chain uses TRBV7-9 with TRBJ2-7; TRBD2 might be the D (6 bases). This CDR3 has 14 amino acids. Germline assignment: CDR1 SEHNR and CDR2 FQNEAQ (reference sequence). Deletions cut 5 bases from V and 5 bases from J, with 16 bases between. The CDR3 DNA, read in part, is TGTGCCAGCAGCAAACGGGACTCACCGCACGAG. It encodes CASSKRDSPHE. The entire CDR3 protein reads CASSKRDSPHEQYF.

This clone appeared many times. The read terminates 3 residues before the CDR3 end, so the remaining end is supplied by the germline J gene. This chain connects TRBV5-1 to TRBJ1-6; 8 bases are shared with TRBD1. The CDR3 runs 15 residues. V gave up 4 bases and J gave up 9 bases; unmatched junction bases: 9. The V gene's germline CDR1 is SGHRS and CDR2 YFSETQ. The sequenced CDR3 bases are TGCGCCAGCAGCACCAGGACAGGGTGGAGTTCACCC. It yields the protein CASSTRTGWSSP. The CDR3, in full, reads CASSTRTGWSSPLHF.

This clone came up a few times. The CDR3 end lies 3 residues beyond the end of the read and is filled in from the germline J gene. V is TRBV19 and J is TRBJ2-5; 8 bases map to TRBD1. Looked up from germline, CDR1 is LNHDA and CDR2 is SQIVND (reference sequence). The V and J ends lost 4 bases and 5 bases, in that order; junction bases with no gene match: 12. The CDR3 has 16 residues. The CDR3 DNA, read in part, is TGTGCCAGTAGTACAGGGGGCGCGGATGGTGGGGAGACC. It translates to CASSTGGADGGET. The full CDR3 protein is CASSTGGADGGETQYF.

Note on this clone: The CDR3 end is not reached by the read, which stops 3 residues before it; the germline J gene fills it in. The chain carries TRBV11-1 and TRBJ2-5, with unresolved D. Per the germline V gene, CDR1 is SGHAT and CDR2 is FQDESV (reference sequence). V was clipped by 6 bases and J by 3 bases, with 5 bases between them. CDR3 length: 11 residues. CDR3 amino acids: CASRGEETQYF. CDR3 DNA (partial): TGTGCCAGCAGGGGCGAAGAGACC. Full variable domain (rest looked up from reference TRBV11-1 and TRBJ2-5): EAEVAQSPRYKITEKSQAVAFWCDPISGHATLYWYRQILGQGPELLVQFQDESVVDDSQLPKDRFSAERLKGVDSTLKIQPAELGDSAMYLCASRGEETQYFGPGTRLLVL.

This clone was observed many times. The CDR3 extends 3 residues past the end of the read, so its final part is completed from the germline J gene. The chain has TRBV12-3 or TRBV12-4 and TRBJ1-5; D is unresolved. The CDR3 extends over 16 amino acids. Deletions cut 6 bases from V and 3 bases from J, with 18 bases between. The CDR3 loop reads CASSPPRKAFNQPQHF. The covered CDR3 bases are TGTGCCAGCAGCCCACCCAGGAAAGCTTTCAATCAGCCC.

This clone came up many times. The read ends 3 residues early relative to the CDR3; the germline J gene fills the gap. J is TRBJ1-1 and V is TRBV30, with D maybe TRBD1 (6 bases). The CDR3 length is 13 residues. Trimming removed 2 bases from V and 5 bases from J, with 12 bases in between. Germline V gives CDR1 GTSNPN, CDR2 SVGIG (reference sequence). The sequenced CDR3 bases are TGTGCCTGGAGTTTTGCAGGGGAAACTGAA. This translates into CAWSFAGETE. The CDR3, in full, reads CAWSFAGETEAFF.

This clone was seen a handful of times. The read ends 3 residues shy of where the CDR3 ends; the end is completed using the germline J gene. The chain couples TRBV7-3 to TRBJ2-3; weak D call: TRBD2 (5 bases). Trimming took off 4 bases at V and 0 bases at J, with 11 bases between the two ends. CDR1 is SGHTA, CDR2 FQGTGA, per germline. This CDR3 has 15 amino acids. CDR3 bases read: TGTGCCAGCAGCTCCGGGGTCGCTAGCACAGATACG. Encoded protein: CASSSGVASTDT. Given in full, the CDR3 is CASSSGVASTDTQYF.

Regarding this clone: The read stops 3 residues short of the end of the CDR3; the missing end is completed from the germline J gene. V is TRBV19 and J is TRBJ2-1, with D possibly being TRBD1 (6 bases). Germline V CDR1 and CDR2: LNHDA, SQIVND (reference sequence). V lost 1 base to trimming and J lost 9 bases, with 16 bases between them. CDR3 length equals 15 residues. CDR3 bases read: TGTGCCAGTAGTATAGGGACAGCCCTACTGGGTGAG. It encodes CASSIGTALLGE. The CDR3 reads in full as CASSIGTALLGEQFF.

In the case of this clone: With the read ending 3 residues before the CDR3 end, the germline J gene is used to fill in that end. J is TRBJ2-5 and V is TRBV7-7, with 7 bases aligning to TRBD1. Germline CDR1 reads SSHAT; CDR2 reads FNYEAQ (reference sequence). The CDR3 consists of 15 residues. The chain's CDR3 is CASSPQMTGSGTQYF. The part of the CDR3 DNA that was read is TGTGCCAGCAGCCCACAAATGACAGGGAGCGGAACC. The full variable domain, in which reference TRBV7-7 and TRBJ2-5 provide the parts outside the CDR3, is GAGVSQSPRYKVTKRGQDVTLRCDPISSHATLYWYQQALGQGPEFLTYFNYEAQPDKSGLPSDRFSAERPEGSISTLTIQRTEQRDSAMYRCASSPQMTGSGTQYFGPGTRLLVL.

Notes on this clone: Relative to the germline gene, one junction end is altered; a read error may explain this. The read ends 3 residues shy of where the CDR3 ends; the end is completed using the germline J gene. The chain couples TRBV7-9 to TRBJ1-2; D is undetermined. Germline lookup yields CDR1 SEHNR and CDR2 FQNEAQ (reference sequence). CDR3 length: 11 residues. The sequenced part of the CDR3 DNA is TGTTCCAGCAGCTTCACAGATGGC. Protein sequence: CSSSFTDG. The entire CDR3 protein reads CSSSFTDGYTF.

As for this clone: The read terminates 3 residues before the CDR3 end, so the remaining end is supplied by the germline J gene. The J gene is TRBJ2-1, the V gene TRBV19; D perhaps matches TRBD2 (6 bases). The CDR3 spans 12 residues. Germline CDR1 reads LNHDA; CDR2 reads SQIVND (reference sequence). V was pared by 6 bases and J by 9 bases, with 12 bases between. CDR3 bases read: TGTGCCAGTAGCCCCCTGGGGGGTGAG. Translating it yields CASSPLGGE. The whole CDR3 sequence reads CASSPLGGEQFF.

This clone was counted between two and nine times. The read comes to an end 3 residues before the CDR3 does, leaving the germline J gene to fill in the end. The chain couples TRBV7-3 to TRBJ1-5, with D hard to call. V lost 3 bases and J lost 6, with 9 bases in between. The CDR3 has 13 residues. Germline assignment: CDR1 SGHTA and CDR2 FQGTGA. CDR3 residues: CASSFRASQPQHF. The covered CDR3 bases are TGTGCCAGCAGCTTTAGGGCTTCTCAGCCC. The full variable domain, its missing parts supplied by reference TRBV7-3 and TRBJ1-5, is GAGVSQTPSNKVTEKGKYVELRCDPISGHTALYWYRQSLGQGPEFLIYFQGTGAADDSGLPNDRFFAVRPEGSVSTLKIQRTERGDSAVYLCASSFRASQPQHFGDGTRLSIL.

This clone was counted a few times. The read ends 3 residues shy of where the CDR3 ends; the end is completed using the germline J gene. This chain connects TRBV30 to TRBJ2-5, with TRBD2 as a possible D gene (6 bases). The V gene lost 0 bases and the J gene lost 2 bases, with 10 bases spanning the gap. Germline lookup yields CDR1 GTSNPN and CDR2 SVGIG (reference sequence). This CDR3 contains 14 residues. CDR3: CAWSVASEQETQYF. The CDR3 DNA, read in part, is TGTGCCTGGAGTGTTGCTAGCGAACAAGAGACC.

This clone was recorded at least ten times. Read sequence stops 3 residues before the CDR3 end, and the germline J gene provides the missing end. The rearrangement joins TRBV9 to TRBJ1-1; TRBD1 might be the D (5 bases). Germline CDR1 is SGDLS and CDR2 is YYNGEE. The CDR3 runs 13 residues. V lost 4 bases to trimming and J lost 4 bases, with 11 bases between them. The chain's CDR3 is CASSPGGVTEAFF. CDR3 DNA, as far as it was read: TGTGCCAGCAGCCCAGGAGGGGTCACTGAA. Looking up the rest from reference TRBV9 and TRBJ1-1 gives the full variable domain: DSGVTQTPKHLITATGQRVTLRCSPRSGDLSVYWYQQSLDQGLQFLIQYYNGEERAKGNILERFSAQQFPDLHSELNLSSLELGDSALYFCASSPGGVTEAFFGQGTRLTVV.